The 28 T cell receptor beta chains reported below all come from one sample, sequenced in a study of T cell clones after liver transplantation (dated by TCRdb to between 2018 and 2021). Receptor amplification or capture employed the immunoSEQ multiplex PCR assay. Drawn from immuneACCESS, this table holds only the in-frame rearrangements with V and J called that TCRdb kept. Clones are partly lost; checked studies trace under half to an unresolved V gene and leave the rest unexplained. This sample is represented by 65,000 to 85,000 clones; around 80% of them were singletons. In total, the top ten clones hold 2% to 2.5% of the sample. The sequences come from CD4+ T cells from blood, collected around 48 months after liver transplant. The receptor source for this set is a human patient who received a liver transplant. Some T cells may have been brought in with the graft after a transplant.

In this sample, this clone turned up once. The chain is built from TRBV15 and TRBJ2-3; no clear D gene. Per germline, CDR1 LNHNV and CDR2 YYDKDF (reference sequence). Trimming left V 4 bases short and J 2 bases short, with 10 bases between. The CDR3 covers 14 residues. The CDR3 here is CATSTLDATDTQYF. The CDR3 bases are TGTGCCACCAGCACTCTGGACGCCACAGATACGCAGTATTTT.

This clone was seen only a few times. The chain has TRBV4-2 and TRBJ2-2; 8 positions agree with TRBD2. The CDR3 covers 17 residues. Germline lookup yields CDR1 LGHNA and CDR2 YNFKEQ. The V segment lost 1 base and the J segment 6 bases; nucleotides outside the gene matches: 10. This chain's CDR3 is CASSQGGQRGYAGELFF. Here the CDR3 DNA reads TGTGCCAGCAGCCAAGGAGGCCAGCGGGGGTACGCCGGGGAGCTGTTTTTT.

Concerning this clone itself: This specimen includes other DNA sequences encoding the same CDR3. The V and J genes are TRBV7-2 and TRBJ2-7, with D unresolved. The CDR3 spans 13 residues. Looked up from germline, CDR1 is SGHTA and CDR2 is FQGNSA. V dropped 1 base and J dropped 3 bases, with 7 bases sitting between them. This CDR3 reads CASSLDRVYEQYF. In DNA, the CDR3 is TGTGCCAGCAGCTTAGACCGGGTCTACGAGCAGTACTTC.

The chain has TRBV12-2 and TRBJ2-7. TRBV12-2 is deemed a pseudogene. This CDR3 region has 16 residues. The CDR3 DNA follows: TGTGCAAGTCGCTTATTGGGGGACCCTAAATCCTACGAGCAGTACTTC. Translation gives CASRLLGDPKSYEQYF.

CDR3 in amino acids: CASSQVRSAQVDTQYF. CDR3 nucleotide sequence: TGTGCCAGCAGCCAAGTGAGGAGTGCCCAAGTAGATACGCAGTATTTT. The chain links TRBV14 to TRBJ2-3; no clear D gene. The germline V and J ends were trimmed by 1 base and 5 bases, with 16 bases remaining between them. Germline-derived CDR1 and CDR2 are SGHDN and FVKESK. The CDR3 is 16 residues long.

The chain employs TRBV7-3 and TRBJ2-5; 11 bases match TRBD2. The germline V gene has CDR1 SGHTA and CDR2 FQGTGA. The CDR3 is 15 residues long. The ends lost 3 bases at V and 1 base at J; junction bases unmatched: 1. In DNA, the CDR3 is TGTGCCAGCAGCTTCACTAGCGGGGGCCAAGAGACCCAGTACTTC. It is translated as CASSFTSGGQETQYF.

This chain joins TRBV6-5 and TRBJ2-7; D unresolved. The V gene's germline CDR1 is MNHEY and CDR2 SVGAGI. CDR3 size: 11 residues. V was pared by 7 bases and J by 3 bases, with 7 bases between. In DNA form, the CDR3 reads TGTGCCAGCAATGTGGGCTACGAGCAGTACTTC. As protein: CASNVGYEQYF.

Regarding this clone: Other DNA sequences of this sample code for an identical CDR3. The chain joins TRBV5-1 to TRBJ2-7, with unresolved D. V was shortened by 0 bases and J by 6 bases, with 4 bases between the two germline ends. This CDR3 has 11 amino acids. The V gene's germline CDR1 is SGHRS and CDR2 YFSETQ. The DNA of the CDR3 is TGCGCCAGCAGCTTGGAGGGCGAGCAGTACTTC. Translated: CASSLEGEQYF.

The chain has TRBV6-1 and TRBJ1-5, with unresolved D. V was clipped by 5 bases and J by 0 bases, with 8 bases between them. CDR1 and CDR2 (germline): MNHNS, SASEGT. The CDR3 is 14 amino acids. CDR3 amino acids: CASSLTDSNQPQHF. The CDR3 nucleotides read TGTGCCAGCAGTTTAACCGATAGCAATCAGCCCCAGCATTTT.

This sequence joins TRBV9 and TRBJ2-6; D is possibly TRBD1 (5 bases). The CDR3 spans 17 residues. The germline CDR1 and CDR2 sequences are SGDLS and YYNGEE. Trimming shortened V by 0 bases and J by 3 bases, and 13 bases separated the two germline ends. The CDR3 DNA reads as TGTGCCAGCAGCGTAGCCGCAGGGTTGTTTGGGGCCAACGTCCTGACTTTC. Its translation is CASSVAAGLFGANVLTF.

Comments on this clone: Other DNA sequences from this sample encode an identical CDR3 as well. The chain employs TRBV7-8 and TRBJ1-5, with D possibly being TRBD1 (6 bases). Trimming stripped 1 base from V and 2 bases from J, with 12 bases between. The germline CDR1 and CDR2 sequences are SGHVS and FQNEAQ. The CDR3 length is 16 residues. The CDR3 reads CASSLGGQPGNQPQHF. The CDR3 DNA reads TGTGCCAGCAGCTTAGGAGGACAGCCGGGCAATCAGCCCCAGCATTTT.

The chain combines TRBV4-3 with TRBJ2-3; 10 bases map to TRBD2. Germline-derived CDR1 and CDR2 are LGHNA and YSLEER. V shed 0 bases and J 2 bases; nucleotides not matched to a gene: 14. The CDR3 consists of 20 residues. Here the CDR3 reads CASSQDFGGLGLAVTDTQYF. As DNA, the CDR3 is TGCGCCAGCAGCCAAGACTTTGGGGGCCTTGGACTAGCGGTCACAGATACGCAGTATTTT.

CDR3 DNA sequence: TGTGCCACCATGGGACAGGGGACTCAGCCCCAGCATTTT. It specifies CATMGQGTQPQHF. The gene calls are TRBV19 and TRBJ1-5; TRBD1 matches 10 bases. The J segment lost 6 bases and the V segment lost 10 bases, leaving 6 bases of the junction unmatched. Germline assignment: CDR1 LNHDA and CDR2 SQIVND (reference sequence). This CDR3 comprises 13 residues.

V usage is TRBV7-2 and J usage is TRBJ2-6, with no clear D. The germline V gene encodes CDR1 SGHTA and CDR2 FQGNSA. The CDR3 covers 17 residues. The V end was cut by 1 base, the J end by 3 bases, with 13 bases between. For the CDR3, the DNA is TGTGCCAGCAGCTTAGTGAGTTCGGGTGGTGGGGCCAACGTCCTGACTTTC. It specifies CASSLVSSGGGANVLTF.

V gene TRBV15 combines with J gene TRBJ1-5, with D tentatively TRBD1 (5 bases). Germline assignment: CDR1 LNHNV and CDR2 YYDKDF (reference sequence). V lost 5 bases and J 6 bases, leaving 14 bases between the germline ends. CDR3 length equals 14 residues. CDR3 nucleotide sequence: TGTGCCACCAGCCTCGAGCGGGGGAGTCAGCCCCAGCATTTT. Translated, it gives CATSLERGSQPQHF.

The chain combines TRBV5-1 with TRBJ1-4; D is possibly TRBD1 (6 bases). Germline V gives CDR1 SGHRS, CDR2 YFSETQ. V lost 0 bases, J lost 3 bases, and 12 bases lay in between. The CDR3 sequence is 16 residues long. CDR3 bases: TGCGCCAGCAGCTTGGGACAGGCAACTTCTAATGAAAAACTGTTTTTT. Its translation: CASSLGQATSNEKLFF.

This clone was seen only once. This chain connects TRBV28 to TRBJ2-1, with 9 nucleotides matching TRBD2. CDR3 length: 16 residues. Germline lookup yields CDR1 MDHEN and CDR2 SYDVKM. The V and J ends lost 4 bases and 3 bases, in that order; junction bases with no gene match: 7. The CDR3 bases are TGTGCCAGCAGTTCCGGTAGCGGGAGTATCTACAATGAGCAGTTCTTC. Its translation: CASSSGSGSIYNEQFF.

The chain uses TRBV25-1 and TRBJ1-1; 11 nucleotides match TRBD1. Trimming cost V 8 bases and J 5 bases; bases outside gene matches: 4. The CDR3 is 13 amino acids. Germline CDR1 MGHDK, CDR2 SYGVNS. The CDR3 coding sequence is TGTGCCAGCGGGGGACAGGGGGGTACTGAAGCTTTCTTT. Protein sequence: CASGGQGGTEAFF. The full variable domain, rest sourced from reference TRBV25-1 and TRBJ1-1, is EADIYQTPRYLVIGTGKKITLECSQTMGHDKMYWYQQDPGMELHLIHYSYGVNSTEKGDLSSESTVSRIRTEHFPLTLESARPSHTSQYLCASGGQGGTEAFFGQGTRLTVV.

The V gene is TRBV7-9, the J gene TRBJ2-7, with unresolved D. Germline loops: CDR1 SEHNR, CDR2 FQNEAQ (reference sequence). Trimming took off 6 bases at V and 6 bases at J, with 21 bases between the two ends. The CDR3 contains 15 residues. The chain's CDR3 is CASSNKAFLPTEQYF. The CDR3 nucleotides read TGTGCCAGCAGTAATAAGGCATTCCTCCCGACCGAGCAGTACTTC.

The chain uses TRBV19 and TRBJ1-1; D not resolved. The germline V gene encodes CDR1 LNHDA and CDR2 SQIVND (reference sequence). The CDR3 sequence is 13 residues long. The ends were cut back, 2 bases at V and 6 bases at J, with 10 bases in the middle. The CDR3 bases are TGTGCCAGTAGTATACCCGTCCGGGCTGAAGCTTTCTTT. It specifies CASSIPVRAEAFF.

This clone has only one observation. The CDR3 nucleotides are TGCGCCAGCAGCCGCGACGTCGGGGCGCGGGACACTGAAGCTTTCTTT. It codes for CASSRDVGARDTEAFF. The chain employs TRBV4-1 and TRBJ1-1; TRBD1 is a possible D gene (5 bases). Trimming took 4 bases from V and 3 from J, leaving 18 bases between them. This CDR3 contains 16 residues. Germline values: CDR1 MGHRA, CDR2 YSYEKL.

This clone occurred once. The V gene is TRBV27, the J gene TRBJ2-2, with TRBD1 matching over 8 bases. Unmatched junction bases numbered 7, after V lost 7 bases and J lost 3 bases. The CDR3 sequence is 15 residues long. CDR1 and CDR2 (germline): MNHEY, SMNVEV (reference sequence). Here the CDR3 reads CASTFGDRYTGELFF. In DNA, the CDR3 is TGTGCCAGCACCTTCGGGGACAGGTACACCGGGGAGCTGTTTTTT.

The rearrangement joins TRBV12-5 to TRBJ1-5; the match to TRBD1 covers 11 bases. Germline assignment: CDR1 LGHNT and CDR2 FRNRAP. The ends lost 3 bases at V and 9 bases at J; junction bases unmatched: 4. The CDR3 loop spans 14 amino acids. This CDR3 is CASGFPGQGVPQHF. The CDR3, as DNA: TGTGCTAGTGGTTTTCCGGGACAGGGGGTGCCCCAGCATTTT.

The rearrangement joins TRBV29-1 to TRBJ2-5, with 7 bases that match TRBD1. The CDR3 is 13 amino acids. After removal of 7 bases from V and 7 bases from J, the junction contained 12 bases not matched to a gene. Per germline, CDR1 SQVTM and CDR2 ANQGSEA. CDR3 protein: CSALDRASGTQYF. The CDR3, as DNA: TGCAGCGCCTTAGACAGGGCTTCGGGGACCCAGTACTTC. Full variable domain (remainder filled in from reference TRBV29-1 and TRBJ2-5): SAVISQKPSRDICQRGTSLTIQCQVDSQVTMMFWYRQQPGQSLTLIATANQGSEATYESGFVIDKFPISRPNLTFSTLTVSNMSPEDSSIYLCSALDRASGTQYFGPGTRLLVL.

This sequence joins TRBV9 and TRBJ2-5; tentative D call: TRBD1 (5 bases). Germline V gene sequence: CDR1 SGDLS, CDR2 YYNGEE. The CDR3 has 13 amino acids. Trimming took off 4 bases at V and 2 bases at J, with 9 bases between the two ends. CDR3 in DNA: TGTGCCAGCAGCCTTGACAGACAAGAGACCCAGTACTTC. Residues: CASSLDRQETQYF. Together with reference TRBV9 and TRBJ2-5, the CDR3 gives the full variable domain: DSGVTQTPKHLITATGQRVTLRCSPRSGDLSVYWYQQSLDQGLQFLIQYYNGEERAKGNILERFSAQQFPDLHSELNLSSLELGDSALYFCASSLDRQETQYFGPGTRLLVL.

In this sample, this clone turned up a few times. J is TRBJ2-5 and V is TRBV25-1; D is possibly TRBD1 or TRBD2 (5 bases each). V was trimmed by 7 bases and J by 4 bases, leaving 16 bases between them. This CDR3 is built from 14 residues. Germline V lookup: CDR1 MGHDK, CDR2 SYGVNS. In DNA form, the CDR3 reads TGTGCCAGCACCAGGGACGAGGGGATAGAGACCCAGTACTTC. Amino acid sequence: CASTRDEGIETQYF.

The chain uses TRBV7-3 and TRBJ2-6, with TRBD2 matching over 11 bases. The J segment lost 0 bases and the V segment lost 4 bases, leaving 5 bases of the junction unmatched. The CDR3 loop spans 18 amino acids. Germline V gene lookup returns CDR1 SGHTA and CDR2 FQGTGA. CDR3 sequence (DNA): TGTGCCAGCAGCTCCTACGGGACTAGCGGCTCTGGGGCCAACGTCCTGACTTTC. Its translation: CASSSYGTSGSGANVLTF.

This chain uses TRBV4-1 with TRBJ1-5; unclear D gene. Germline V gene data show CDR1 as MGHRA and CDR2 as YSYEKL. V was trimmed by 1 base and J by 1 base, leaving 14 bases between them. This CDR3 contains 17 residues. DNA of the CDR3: TGCGCCAGCAGCCAAGCCCCATGGCGCGGGAGCAATCAGCCCCAGCATTTT. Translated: CASSQAPWRGSNQPQHF.